This entry describes one T cell receptor beta chain. Some clones are missing from TCRdb's copy, which holds only in-frame ones; the method was immunoSEQ multiplex PCR. Of some 180,000 clones in the sample, approximately 91% are singletons; the top ten hold approximately 6.7%. The data derive from a study of blood T cell repertoires in COVID-19. Across the study: The United States, Italy and Spain provided the acute and convalescent COVID-19 samples. From T cells, B-cell-depleted T cells, or PBMCs came the material, which was cDNA or gDNA.

This CDR3 region has 15 residues. Per germline, CDR1 LGHNA and CDR2 YSLEER. Trimming pared 2 bases from V and 6 bases from J, leaving 13 bases between. Sequences were obtained from peripheral blood. The receptor comes from a man aged 40-50 years with acute or convalescent COVID-19. V gene TRBV4-3 combines with J gene TRBJ2-2; D might be TRBD1 (6 bases). The CDR3: CASSQSLGAAGELFF. In DNA form, the CDR3 reads TGCGCCAGCAGCCAAAGCCTGGGGGCGGCCGGGGAGCTGTTTTTT.